These 22 T cell receptor beta chains were all obtained from the same sample, sequenced in a study of shared T cell receptors in the human thymus. Profiled with immunoSEQ multiplex PCR; TCRdb holds only in-frame clones, not every one. Counted here are roughly 710,000 clones, 70% to 90% occurring once; the ten biggest clones make up approximately 0.01%. The same sample was also used in a study of human thymus T cells.

The sequenced material came from thymocytes. These receptors were taken from a girl under three years old with a congenital heart defect.

The V call is TRBV27, the J call TRBJ1-1; D is undetermined. CDR1 is MNHEY and CDR2 is SMNVEV in the germline V gene (reference sequence). This CDR3 has 13 amino acids. Trimming pared 6 bases from V and 4 bases from J, leaving 12 bases between. The CDR3: CASSPRVPTEAFF. The CDR3 DNA follows: TGTGCCAGCAGCCCCCGGGTACCCACTGAAGCTTTCTTT.

Of note for this clone: Mismatch with germline at one junction end may stem from a read error. CDR3 sequence reads: CASSEDRGADTQYF. As DNA, the CDR3 is TGTGCCAGCAGCGAAGACAGGGGCGCAGATACGCAGTATTTT. The chain links TRBV14 to TRBJ2-3, with 8 bases that match TRBD1. Germline CDR1 reads SGHDN; CDR2 reads FVKESK. The CDR3 contains 14 residues.

The V call is TRBV28, the J call TRBJ2-3, with TRBD2 identical over 8 bases. J was trimmed by 7 bases and V by 7 bases; bases with no gene match: 16. Per the germline V gene, CDR1 is MDHEN and CDR2 is SYDVKM. The CDR3 runs to 16 residues. The CDR3 coding sequence is TGTGCCAGCACCTCTAACGGACTCGCGGGGGGAAATACGCAGTATTTT. Translated: CASTSNGLAGGNTQYF.

This sequence joins TRBV2 and TRBJ2-1; 10 bases match TRBD2. The CDR3 totals 17 residues. CDR1 is SNHLY, CDR2 FYNNEI, per germline. With V trimmed by 11 bases and J by 7 bases, 20 bases remained unmatched. The CDR3, as DNA: TGTGCCTCAACCGGCGGGCTAGCGGGGGAGCCTCTGAATGAGCAGTTCTTC. Translating gives CASTGGLAGEPLNEQFF.

The V call is TRBV7-2, the J call TRBJ2-3; 14 nucleotides agree with TRBD2. CDR1 and CDR2 (germline): SGHTA, FQGNSA. This CDR3 spans 18 amino acids. After removal of 5 bases from V and 3 bases from J, the junction contained 10 bases not matched to a gene. The CDR3 loop is CASSPGLAGGPTTDTQYF. CDR3 DNA: TGTGCCAGCAGCCCCGGACTAGCGGGGGGCCCAACGACAGATACGCAGTATTTT. Full variable domain (missing parts from reference TRBV7-2 and TRBJ2-3): GAGVSQSPSNKVTEKGKDVELRCDPISGHTALYWYRQSLGQGLEFLIYFQGNSAPDKSGLPSDRFSAERTGGSVSTLTIQRTQQEDSAVYLCASSPGLAGGPTTDTQYFGPGTRLTVL.

CDR3 bases: TGTGCCAGCAGTCCAGCGGTTGTATTTCCGGCGAGCAATCAGCCCCAGCATTTT. Its translation: CASSPAVVFPASNQPQHF. The chain employs TRBV28 and TRBJ1-5; the D is unclear. Per the germline V gene, CDR1 is MDHEN and CDR2 is SYDVKM. The CDR3 is 18 residues long. Trimming removed 5 bases from V and 1 base from J, with 21 bases in between. Full variable domain (missing parts from reference TRBV28 and TRBJ1-5): DVKVTQSSRYLVKRTGEKVFLECVQDMDHENMFWYRQDPGLGLRLIYFSYDVKMKEKGDIPEGYSVSREKKERFSLILESASTNQTSMYLCASSPAVVFPASNQPQHFGDGTRLSIL.

V gene TRBV6-4 combines with J gene TRBJ1-1, with 7 nucleotides matching TRBD1. Trimming removed 5 bases from V and 5 bases from J; junction bases left unmatched: 5. The CDR3 covers 13 residues. Per the germline V gene, CDR1 is MRHNA and CDR2 is SNTAGT. The CDR3 nucleotides are TGTGCCAGCAGTTCCACAGGGGAGACTGAAGCTTTCTTT. This encodes CASSSTGETEAFF.

This clone showed up just once. The rearrangement joins TRBV2 to TRBJ1-2; 9 bases agree with TRBD1. Germline-derived CDR1 and CDR2 are SNHLY and FYNNEI. J lost 6 bases, V lost 7 bases, and 3 bases had no gene match. The CDR3 sequence is 12 residues long. The CDR3, as DNA: TGTGCCAGCACGCACAGGGGGCATGGCTACACCTTC. The encoded protein is CASTHRGHGYTF.

V is TRBV15 and J is TRBJ2-2; D may be TRBD1 (6 bases). The CDR3 consists of 16 residues. V lost 2 bases, J lost 1 base, and 11 bases lay in between. Per germline, CDR1 LNHNV and CDR2 YYDKDF (reference sequence). The CDR3 protein is CATSRTGTMNTGELFF. DNA for the CDR3: TGTGCCACCAGCAGAACAGGGACCATGAACACCGGGGAGCTGTTTTTT.

This clone was seen just once. This rearrangement joins TRBV9 to TRBJ1-3; a possible D gene is TRBD1 (5 bases). This CDR3 is 16 amino acids long. Germline loops: CDR1 SGDLS, CDR2 YYNGEE. Trimming pared 4 bases from V and 0 bases from J, leaving 14 bases between. The CDR3 sequence: CASSPRPGNSGNTIYF. The CDR3 nucleotides read TGTGCCAGCAGCCCCAGACCAGGGAACTCTGGAAACACCATATATTTT.

V usage is TRBV5-1 and J usage is TRBJ1-1; D is perhaps TRBD1 (5 bases). There are 15 residues in the CDR3. The V end was cut by 5 bases, the J end by 0 bases, with 14 bases between. Germline assignment: CDR1 SGHRS and CDR2 YFSETQ. This CDR3 is CASSGGGWVNTEAFF. The CDR3 region has the DNA TGCGCCAGCAGTGGGGGGGGTTGGGTGAACACTGAAGCTTTCTTT. Combining the CDR3 with reference TRBV5-1 and TRBJ1-1 gives the whole variable domain KAGVTQTPRYLIKTRGQQVTLSCSPISGHRSVSWYQQTPGQGLQFLFEYFSETQRNKGNFPGRFSGRQFSNSRSEMNVSTLELGDSALYLCASSGGGWVNTEAFFGQGTRLTVV.

This chain uses TRBV14 with TRBJ1-2, with unresolved D. Germline V CDR1 and CDR2: SGHDN, FVKESK. This CDR3 region has 16 residues. V dropped 0 bases and J dropped 3 bases, with 14 bases sitting between them. The CDR3 bases are TGTGCCAGCAGCCAAGATCCCCCAGGTCTGGACTATGGCTACACCTTC. Its protein is CASSQDPPGLDYGYTF.

The chain employs TRBV2 and TRBJ1-2; 10 nucleotides line up with TRBD1. CDR3 length: 14 residues. J gave up 6 bases and V 8 bases, and 9 bases lay outside the gene matches. CDR1 is SNHLY and CDR2 is FYNNEI in the germline V gene. DNA for the CDR3: TGTGCCAGCCGGCGGGACAGGGGCTTCGATGGCTACACCTTC. Translated: CASRRDRGFDGYTF.

Worth noting for this clone: Other DNA sequences in the same sample also yield this CDR3. The V and J genes are TRBV5-1 and TRBJ2-1, with 16 bases fitting TRBD2. This CDR3 spans 16 amino acids. The ends lost 4 bases at V and 4 bases at J; junction bases unmatched: 2. CDR1 is SGHRS, CDR2 YFSETQ, per germline. CDR3 bases: TGCGCCAGCAGCCCGGGACTAGCGGGGGGGTACAATGAGCAGTTCTTC. Translating it yields CASSPGLAGGYNEQFF.

This clone was recorded only once. This sequence joins TRBV5-8 and TRBJ1-2, with D unresolved. The CDR3 is 14 amino acids. Germline CDR1 reads SGHTS; CDR2 reads YDEGEE. V lost 4 bases and J 0 bases, leaving 10 bases between the germline ends. The CDR3 sequence: CASSLQQPNYGYTF. In DNA, the CDR3 is TGTGCCAGCAGCCTTCAACAGCCTAACTATGGCTACACCTTC. Full variable domain (remainder filled in from reference TRBV5-8 and TRBJ1-2): EAGVTQSPTHLIKTRGQQATLRCSPISGHTSVYWYQQALGLGLQFLLWYDEGEERNRGNFPPRFSGRQFPNYSSELNVNALELEDSALYLCASSLQQPNYGYTFGSGTRLTVV.

The chain couples TRBV5-1 to TRBJ2-3; 13 positions agree with TRBD2. In germline, CDR1 is SGHRS, CDR2 YFSETQ. V shed 0 bases, J shed 0 bases, and the junction held 4 bases outside the gene matches. This CDR3 has 18 residues. In DNA form, the CDR3 reads TGCGCCAGCAGCTTGGGACTAGCGGGGGGCCTTAGCACAGATACGCAGTATTTT. Its translation: CASSLGLAGGLSTDTQYF.

V usage is TRBV6-5 and J usage is TRBJ1-2, with 7 bases that match TRBD1. This CDR3 is built from 15 residues. V was clipped by 6 bases and J by 9 bases; unmatched bases: 16. Germline V CDR1 and CDR2: MNHEY, SVGAGI. CDR3 amino acids: CASSQASGQTMRYTF. As DNA, the CDR3 is TGTGCCAGCAGCCAAGCCTCGGGACAGACTATGCGCTACACCTTC.

The V call is TRBV10-2, the J call TRBJ2-6, with TRBD1 identical over 9 bases. CDR1 is WSHSY and CDR2 is SAAADI in the germline V gene. The CDR3 is 20 residues long. V dropped 6 bases and J dropped 0; count of bases not matched to a gene: 15. Here the CDR3 reads CASRIRSTGGRSSGANVLTF. CDR3 DNA: TGCGCCAGCAGGATTAGATCCACAGGGGGCCGAAGCTCTGGGGCCAACGTCCTGACTTTC.

The chain is built from TRBV11-2 and TRBJ2-1; D perhaps matches TRBD2 (6 bases). V was clipped by 3 bases and J by 2 bases, with 11 bases between them. The germline CDR1 and CDR2 sequences are SGHAT and FQNNGV. The CDR3 length is 15 residues. CDR3 coding DNA: TGTGCCAGCAGCTTGGACCCGGGGGCCTACAATGAGCAGTTCTTC. Encoded protein: CASSLDPGAYNEQFF. The full variable domain, completed using reference TRBV11-2 and TRBJ2-1, is EAGVAQSPRYKIIEKRQSVAFWCNPISGHATLYWYQQILGQGPKLLIQFQNNGVVDDSQLPKDRFSAERLKGVDSTLKIQPAKLEDSAVYLCASSLDPGAYNEQFFGPGTRLTVL.

This chain joins TRBV7-3 and TRBJ2-2; 8 bases agree with TRBD2. This CDR3 is built from 15 residues. The junction had 11 bases not matched to a gene; V was cut back by 8 bases and J by 6 bases. Germline loops: CDR1 SGHTA, CDR2 FQGTGA. The CDR3 protein is CASGLRRGAPGELFF. The CDR3 DNA is TGTGCCAGCGGGCTCAGGCGGGGGGCCCCCGGGGAGCTGTTTTTT.

The chain is built from TRBV4-1 and TRBJ2-7, with 7 bases fitting TRBD1. Looked up from germline, CDR1 is MGHRA and CDR2 is YSYEKL. This CDR3 has 15 residues. V lost 5 bases and J lost 2; bases outside the gene matches: 9. CDR3: CASSIRDSETYEQYF. For the CDR3, the DNA is TGCGCCAGCAGCATCCGGGACAGTGAGACCTACGAGCAGTACTTC.

In this sample, this clone turned up a few times. This chain links TRBV7-2 with TRBJ1-1; no reliable D call. The CDR3 totals 14 residues. V was clipped by 5 bases and J by 1 base, with 11 bases between them. Germline CDR1 SGHTA, CDR2 FQGNSA. CDR3 sequence (DNA): TGTGCCAGCAGCCCTAGTCGCACGAACACTGAAGCTTTCTTT. Amino acid sequence: CASSPSRTNTEAFF.